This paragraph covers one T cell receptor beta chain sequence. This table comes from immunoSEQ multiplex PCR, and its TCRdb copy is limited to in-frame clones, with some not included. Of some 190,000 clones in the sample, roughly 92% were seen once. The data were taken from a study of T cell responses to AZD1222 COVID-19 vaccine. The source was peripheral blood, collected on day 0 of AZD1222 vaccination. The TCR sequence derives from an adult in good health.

The CDR3 DNA is TGTGCCAGCAGCTTGGGACAGGGGGCTAACGAGCAGTACTTC. Amino acid sequence: CASSLGQGANEQYF. This chain joins TRBV7-9 and TRBJ2-7; 12 positions match TRBD1. Germline V gene sequence: CDR1 SEHNR, CDR2 FQNEAQ (reference sequence). After removal of 3 bases from V and 5 bases from J, the junction contained 2 bases not matched to a gene. This CDR3 spans 14 amino acids.